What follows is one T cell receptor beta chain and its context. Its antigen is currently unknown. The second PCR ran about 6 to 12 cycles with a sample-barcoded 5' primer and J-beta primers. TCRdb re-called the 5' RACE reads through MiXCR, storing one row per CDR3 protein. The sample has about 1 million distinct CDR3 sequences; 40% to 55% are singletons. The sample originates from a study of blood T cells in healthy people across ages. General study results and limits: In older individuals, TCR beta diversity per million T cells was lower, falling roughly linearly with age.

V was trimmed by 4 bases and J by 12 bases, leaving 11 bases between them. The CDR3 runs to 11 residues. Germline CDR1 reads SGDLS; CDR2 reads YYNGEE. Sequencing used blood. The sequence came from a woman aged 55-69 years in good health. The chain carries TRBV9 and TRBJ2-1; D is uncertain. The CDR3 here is CASSPLEGQFF. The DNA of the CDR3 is TGTGCCAGCAGCCCGCTAGAAGGGCAGTTCTTC. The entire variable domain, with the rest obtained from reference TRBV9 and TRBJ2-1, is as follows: DSGVTQTPKHLITATGQRVTLRCSPRSGDLSVYWYQQSLDQGLQFLIQYYNGEERAKGNILERFSAQQFPDLHSELNLSSLELGDSALYFCASSPLEGQFFGPGTRLTVL.